This T cell receptor beta chain was found in a study of cytomegalovirus exposure and HLA in healthy donors (dated by TCRdb to the late 2010s). In the study overall: An earlier analysis of approximately 640 of the donors reported 250 to 300 Gb of sequence data and 100 million to 140 million unique TCR beta sequences from about 200 million T cells. An earlier analysis of around 540 of the donors applied high-throughput TCR beta sequencing to assess whether each TCR beta V gene segment acted as functional or pseudogenic. The study profiled the T cell repertoires of hundreds of subjects by immunosequencing and related them to cytomegalovirus serostatus. Donor age, sex, ethnicity and CMV serostatus were collected together with the repertoire data. An early release covering around 630 HLA-typed donors comprised about 300 gigabases of sequencing data and around 85 million unique TCR sequences. On average, 235,054 unique TCR beta nucleotide sequences were sequenced per donor among about 400 genotyped donors of the cohort, with roughly 20% of those sequences being non-productive. All discovery cohort repertoires had been generated on a single sequencing platform. The study aimed to test whether cataloging public T cell receptors could reveal signatures of past pathogen exposure. Four or five DR-DQ haplotypes were treated as single units for association and clustering because of strong linkage in the cohort. Of the roughly 410 genotyped donors, approximately 80% were placed in the genetic ancestry cluster associated with self-reported Caucasian donors. A later genetic analysis used genome-wide SNP genotypes for about three fifths of the 666 donors, treating that subset as a discovery cohort. In addition to the first cohort of 666 subjects, a separate validation cohort of approximately 120 different subjects was used. A later analysis re-analyzed previously published TCR beta repertoires from approximately 670 donors and added high-resolution HLA genotyping to study TCR occurrence patterns. The later analysis used no new phenotypic data to find candidate immune exposures, relying instead on TCR beta sequences and their occurrence across donors. Typing coverage differed by locus: A, B, C, DRB1 and DQB1 were typed in about 620-640 donors, DQA1 in 500 to 550, DPA1 in approximately 610, and DPB1 in 450 to 480. High-throughput TCR immunosequencing, statistical association of individual TCRs with disease status, and machine learning were combined to predict cytomegalovirus infection status. Both class I and class II loci were covered by HLA typing, at four-digit resolution.

Findings and caveats that apply to the study as a whole: Linkage disequilibrium might explain the correlated functional status among segregating V segments, but an unknown experimental factor could not be ruled out. In an earlier analysis of over 550 of the donors, most TCR beta V segments were observed in productive rearrangements about 87% or about 30% of the time, broadly matching IMGT annotations. A further reported finding was that TCR beta sequences accurately predicted the HLA-A and HLA-B alleles for most subjects in the first cohort. Across donors, most TCR sequences were observed very rarely, whereas some public TCRs were present in many individuals. A later analysis found that TCR association rates varied across HLA loci, with DRB1 alleles showing the most associated TCRs and HLA-C alleles the fewest. Only TCR beta chains were sequenced in this cohort, and the absence of alpha or paired-chain data limited detectable features. Because counts were too low, about 18 rarely observed V segments, including chromosome 9 orphons, were left out of the earlier analysis of about 620 of the donors. The authors suggested that the approach could potentially be generalized to other disease states and immunological phenotypes. Three of the identified cytomegalovirus-associated TCR beta chains were confirmed in vitro to be specific for cytomegalovirus antigens. Assigning TCR associations to individual alleles was difficult when HLA alleles, especially DR and DQ, strongly co-occurred. The classifier was reported to diagnose cytomegalovirus status with high specificity and sensitivity in both the original and validation cohorts. At a false discovery rate of 0.05, a later analysis linked under 20,000 TCR beta sequences to specific HLA alleles. In the study, about 150 TCR beta chains were listed as associated with cytomegalovirus. Presence/absence analyses assumed roughly uniform sequencing depth across donors, an assumption that may not hold. An association between a missense DCLRE1C variant and V-gene and J-gene trimming of TCR beta chains was found in a later genetic analysis and replicated in an independent cohort. Because HLA typing was unavailable for some donors at each locus, only the typed subset was used in association tests. A later analysis found that HLA-associated TCR beta chains were more clonally expanded and had lower generation probabilities than equally common non-associated chains. For the cohort, immune exposure information was limited to CMV serostatus. A cluster of highly shared sequence variants was judged likely to be a technical artifact of the sequencing pipeline. A later genetic analysis reported fewer N-insertions in productive TCRs among donors in an Asian-associated ancestry cluster than the roughly 720-donor mean. Several of the top co-occurrence clusters appeared to be linked to parvovirus B19, influenza, CMV and Epstein-Barr virus, according to a later analysis. According to a later analysis, most CMV-associated TCR beta chains appeared to be HLA-restricted, and the HLA associations seemed to be driven largely by CMV exposure.

Receptor libraries were prepared by the immunoSEQ multiplex PCR assay. For the multiplex PCR, a mixture combining 60 forward primers for TCR Vbeta segments and 13 reverse primers for TCR Jbeta segments was used. The CDR3 region of rearranged TCR beta genes was amplified from genomic DNA with a multiplex PCR assay. On the Illumina HiSeq System, the amplified TCR beta libraries were sequenced as 87-base-pair reads. Turning to the authors' computational methods: A later analysis counted tens of millions of unique TCR beta chains across the 650 to 800 repertoires, and some 12 million of these chains were shared by at least two donors. To remove PCR and sequencing errors, raw reads were error-corrected and collapsed into unique sequences using a nearest-neighbor algorithm that merged closely related sequences. CDR3 sequences were aligned to IMGT reference sequences to assign V, D and J gene segments. For a sequence to be retained, at least a six-nucleotide match to both a V gene segment and a J gene segment was required. A rearrangement counted as productive if the CDR3 had no stop codons and remained in frame with V and J, and every other rearrangement counted as non-productive. Following IMGT convention, CDR3 was defined as the stretch from the second conserved V-encoded cysteine up to the conserved J-encoded phenylalanine. Sequences without an unambiguous match to a single V gene segment were excluded from the earlier analysis of 450 to 750 of the donors. In an earlier analysis of roughly 500 of the donors, V segments were called functional above 56.7% productive rearrangements and were called segregating when the between-donor standard deviation exceeded 5%. A statistical classification framework was developed to diagnose cytomegalovirus status using the catalog of TCR beta chain sequences. V and J gene assignment, in a later analysis, came from comparing TCR nucleotide sequences with IMGT/GENE-DB human TR gene sequences. Using the TCRdist pipeline, a later analysis assigned CDR3 sequences along with most-parsimonious VDJ recombination scenarios. In a later analysis, each TCR beta chain was defined by its CDR3 amino acid sequence together with its V-gene family, and reads lacking a unique V-gene family were excluded. In a later analysis, some 600 highly shared, low-generation-probability nucleotide sequences were removed to address suspected cross-contamination and a sequencing artifact. In a later analysis, a clonal expansion index was calculated for each public chain from normalized within-repertoire ranks of inferred template counts. A later analysis computed generation probabilities with a VDJ recombination model fitted to out-of-frame rearrangements, and checked the results against IGoR. A later analysis scored TCR-TCR, TCR-HLA and TCR-CMV co-occurrence with hypergeometric tests, applying a repertoire-size bias correction to TCR pairs. False discovery rates were estimated in a later analysis by permuting HLA or CMV assignments 20 times. In a later analysis, co-occurring TCRs were grouped with DBSCAN, and TCRdist sequence similarity was added when clustering was performed within HLA-allele-positive subsets. Co-occurrence clustering excluded repertoires with fewer than 30,000 or more than 120,000 public chains, plus five with anomalous nucleotide sharing. TCRdb holds this immuneACCESS table with in-frame rearrangements only. Some clones are missing; in checked studies, unresolved V genes explain under half, and the rest has no known cause. The DNA gave D and trimming, while V, J and clone size come from that table. The sample data list more than 150,000 clones, and around 81% of these were observed just once. The top ten constitute 2.1% of the sample.

Turning to this clone: Its antigen has not been determined. Base qualities are not at hand, and no much larger clone is one base apart.

The cohort consisted of some 730 healthy bone marrow donors. All cohort members were sampled while nominally healthy, although unrecorded immune exposures were likely present. The donor was CMV seropositive and belonged to the group of some 290 seropositive cohort members. A peripheral blood sample was provided by each donor, and peripheral blood mononuclear cells were used for TCR beta sequencing. Genomic DNA was extracted from the blood cell samples with the Qiagen DNeasy Blood Extraction Kit. The source of this sequence is a woman aged 18-35 years in good health and CMV-seropositive. Sequenced sample: PBMCs.

The nucleotides are TGTGCCAGCAGCTTGGAGGAGGGGTATAATTCACCCCTCCACTTT. Translated, it gives CASSLEEGYNSPLHF. The rearrangement combines TRBV5-4 with TRBJ1-6; tentative D gene TRBD1, with 5 bases matching. V sheds 0 bases and J sheds 4 bases, leaving 8 bases between their ends. Inclusive of the bounding cysteine and phenylalanine, the CDR3 is 15 residues long. Only the CDR3 DNA is retained, 45 bases long and in frame from the first base. Per the germline V gene (reference sequence), SGHNT is the CDR1 and YYREEE is the CDR2. Beyond the CDR3, the reference TRBV5-4 and TRBJ1-6 genes provide the residues; the full variable domain reads: ETGVTQSPTHLIKTRGQQVTLRCSSQSGHNTVSWYQQALGQGPQFIFQYYREEENGRGNFPPRFSGLQFPNYSSELNVNALELDDSALYLCASSLEEGYNSPLHFGNGTRLTVT.